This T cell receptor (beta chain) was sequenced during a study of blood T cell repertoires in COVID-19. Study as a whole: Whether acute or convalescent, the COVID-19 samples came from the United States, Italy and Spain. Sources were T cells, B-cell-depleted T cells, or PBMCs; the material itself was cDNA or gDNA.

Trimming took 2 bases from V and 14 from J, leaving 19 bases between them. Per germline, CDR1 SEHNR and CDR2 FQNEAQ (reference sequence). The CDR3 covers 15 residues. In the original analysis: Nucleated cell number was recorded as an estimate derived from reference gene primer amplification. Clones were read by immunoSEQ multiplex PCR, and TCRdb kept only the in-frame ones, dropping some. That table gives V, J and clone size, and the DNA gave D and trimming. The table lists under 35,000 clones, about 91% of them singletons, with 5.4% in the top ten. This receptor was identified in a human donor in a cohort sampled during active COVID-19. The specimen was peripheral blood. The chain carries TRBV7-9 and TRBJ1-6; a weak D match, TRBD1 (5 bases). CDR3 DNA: TGTGCCAGCAGCTTATCTCCTGTGGGGCCTATTGCCCTCCACTTT. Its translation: CASSLSPVGPIALHF.